This T cell receptor (beta chain) was identified in a study of cytomegalovirus exposure and HLA in healthy donors. General observations from the study: Generally TCR sequences proved uncommon, though certain public TCRs appeared in numerous donors. It was approximately 160 TCR beta chains that were listed as cytomegalovirus-associated.

In the case of this clone: Its target is not known.

The study drew the donors from its roughly 120-subject validation cohort, separate from the approximately 670-subject first cohort. V lost 1 base, J lost 6 bases, and 7 bases lay in between. The CDR3 contains 13 residues. Germline V gives CDR1 SGHVS, CDR2 FQNEAQ. TCRdb keeps only in-frame clones here, not all; method: immunoSEQ multiplex PCR. The sample has approximately 280,000 clones, approximately 86% seen once. This receptor was taken from a woman aged 18-35 years in good health and CMV-seronegative. V is TRBV7-8 and J is TRBJ1-5; no clear D. The sequenced material came from PBMCs. CDR3 protein: CASSLGEFQPQHF. The CDR3 coding sequence is TGTGCCAGCAGCTTAGGGGAGTTTCAGCCCCAGCATTTT.